What follows describes a single TCR beta chain. The V gene's germline CDR1 is SGHVS and CDR2 FNYEAQ. The CDR3 runs 16 residues. V was trimmed by 3 bases and J by 4 bases, leaving 18 bases between them. Per the authors' pipeline: Scientists estimated how many nucleated cells there were by amplifying reference gene primers. Generated by immunoSEQ multiplex PCR, the TCRdb table keeps only in-frame clones and is missing some. V and J calls and clone size are those listed in that table; D and trimming were worked out from the DNA. The repertoire holds 250,000 to 300,000 clones, with 86% as singletons. The data derive from a study of blood T cell repertoires in COVID-19. The wider study: Italy, Spain and the United States were the sources of the convalescent and acute COVID-19 samples. T cells, B-cell-depleted T cells, or PBMCs provided the cDNA or gDNA that served as material.

This chain links TRBV7-6 with TRBJ1-2, with a tentative D call TRBD1 (5 bases). The source is a woman between 25 and 40 years old with COVID-19, enrolled during active disease. Sequenced input: peripheral blood. The CDR3, as DNA: TGTGCCAGCAGCTTGACACCGCTCAGGGTTGGCTATGGCTACACCTTC. Its protein product is CASSLTPLRVGYGYTF.